This T cell receptor (beta chain) is drawn from a study of T cells in Graves' hyperthyroidism and ophthalmopathy. For the study at large: Sampling of peripheral blood happened at initial diagnosis, prior to any treatment.

Regions amplified from RNA transcripts were the TCR beta CDR3 regions. HTBI primers were used for first-round RT-PCR of the TCR CDR3. TCRdb re-derived calls from the multiplex PCR reads in MiXCR, one entry per CDR3 protein. The sample lists hundreds of thousands of distinct CDR3 sequences; less than 15% were seen once. Trimming stripped 4 bases from V and 3 bases from J, with 7 bases between. The CDR3 contains 11 residues. From germline, CDR1 is SQVTM and CDR2 ANQGSEA. When ophthalmopathy did not progress within 18 months, Graves' hyperthyroidism was considered stable. Used for diagnoses were clinical symptoms, serum thyroxine and TRAb, thyroid ultrasound and orbital computed tomography. The PBMCs were sourced from fresh peripheral blood (about 10 ml).

The rearrangement uses TRBV29-1 and TRBJ2-7; D is ambiguous. The sequenced sample consisted of blood. This receptor was taken from a woman aged 18-30 years with Graves' hyperthyroidism. CDR3 region: CSVAQNYEQYF. As DNA, the CDR3 is TGCAGCGTTGCACAGAACTACGAGCAGTACTTC.